What follows are 14 T cell receptor beta chains derived from one specimen sequenced in a study of beta chain features in type 1 diabetes. Study outcomes and limitations: Within each of all four CD4+ subsets, Type 1 diabetes patients had TCRB CDR3s that were moderately but significantly shorter.

The isolated RNA, all of it, was reverse transcribed, so expressed TCRB transcripts were what got sequenced. Sequenced by immunoSEQ multiplex PCR; TCRdb stores in-frame clones only, minus some. Found here are 630,000 or so clones, over 12% of them singletons; the top ten hold 0.035% to 0.04%. These TCRs' antigens remain unknown. Input material: naive CD4+ T cells from blood. These receptors were taken from a man aged 18 to 29 with type 1 diabetes.

This clone was seen more than once but under ten times. The chain uses TRBV4-3 and TRBJ1-2; maybe TRBD1 (6 bases). Between the trimmed V and J ends, which lost 0 bases and 3 bases, there was a span of 11 bases. The CDR3 runs 15 residues. Germline CDR1 reads LGHNA; CDR2 reads YSLEER. Here the CDR3 DNA reads TGCGCCAGCAGCCAAGATCCGTCAGGGGACTATGGCTACACCTTC. This translates into CASSQDPSGDYGYTF.

The chain links TRBV4-3 to TRBJ1-6, with 8 positions matching TRBD1. V shed 1 base and J 5 bases; nucleotides not matched to a gene: 7. This CDR3 has 17 amino acids. Germline lookup yields CDR1 LGHNA and CDR2 YSLEER. This CDR3 reads CASSQGTGRVDNSPLHF. As DNA, the CDR3 is TGCGCCAGCAGCCAAGGGACAGGGAGGGTTGATAATTCACCCCTCCACTTT.

The chain couples TRBV2 to TRBJ2-2; no reliable D call. Germline values: CDR1 SNHLY, CDR2 FYNNEI. The CDR3 has 14 residues. V shed 1 base and J shed 6 bases, with 9 bases lying between them. CDR3 sequence reads: CASSEVRLPGELFF. The CDR3 DNA is TGTGCCAGCAGTGAAGTCCGGTTGCCCGGGGAGCTGTTTTTT.

This clone was recorded many times. The rearrangement uses TRBV10-3 and TRBJ2-4; D uncertain. This CDR3 comprises 13 residues. CDR1 ENHRY and CDR2 SYGVKD come from the germline V gene. V lost 6 bases to trimming and J lost 0 bases, with 6 bases between them. CDR3 sequence (DNA): TGTGCCATCAGGGATCTAGCCAAAAACATTCAGTACTTC. Translated: CAIRDLAKNIQYF.

The chain joins TRBV11-1 to TRBJ2-7; D may be TRBD2 (6 bases). Per germline, CDR1 SGHAT and CDR2 FQDESV (reference sequence). The CDR3 extends over 14 amino acids. Trimming removed 4 bases at V and 4 bases at J, with 14 bases between. The CDR3 spells CASSSSAGAYEQYF. CDR3 coding DNA: TGTGCCAGCAGCTCTAGCGCCGGGGCTTACGAGCAGTACTTC. Complete variable domain (other parts from reference TRBV11-1 and TRBJ2-7): EAEVAQSPRYKITEKSQAVAFWCDPISGHATLYWYRQILGQGPELLVQFQDESVVDDSQLPKDRFSAERLKGVDSTLKIQPAELGDSAMYLCASSSSAGAYEQYFGPGTRLTVT.

V is TRBV9 and J is TRBJ1-2; TRBD1 is a possible D gene (5 bases). Germline values: CDR1 SGDLS, CDR2 YYNGEE. The CDR3 covers 15 residues. V lost 4 bases and J lost 1, with 14 bases in between. The CDR3 sequence is CASSPGADYNYGYTF. The CDR3, as DNA: TGTGCCAGCAGCCCCGGGGCAGACTATAACTATGGCTACACCTTC.

This clone was seen only a few times. This chain connects TRBV23-1 to TRBJ2-1, with D maybe TRBD2 (5 bases). TRBV23-1 is designated an ORF whose function remains uncertain. This CDR3 contains 14 residues. The V and J ends lost 7 bases and 9 bases respectively, with 19 bases between them. This CDR3 reads CASTTPGLPIEQFF. CDR3 bases: TGCGCCAGCACCACGCCCGGACTTCCGATTGAGCAGTTCTTC.

This chain joins TRBV5-1 and TRBJ2-5; 7 nucleotides line up with TRBD1. The germline V gene has CDR1 SGHRS and CDR2 YFSETQ. The CDR3 contains 16 residues. Unmatched junction bases numbered 7, after V lost 0 bases and J lost 2 bases. CDR3 sequence: CASSLGDRAQQETQYF. The CDR3 DNA sequence: TGCGCCAGCAGCTTGGGAGACAGGGCTCAACAAGAGACCCAGTACTTC. The full variable domain, in which reference TRBV5-1 and TRBJ2-5 provide the parts outside the CDR3, is KAGVTQTPRYLIKTRGQQVTLSCSPISGHRSVSWYQQTPGQGLQFLFEYFSETQRNKGNFPGRFSGRQFSNSRSEMNVSTLELGDSALYLCASSLGDRAQQETQYFGPGTRLLVL.

This clone was counted only a few times. The chain is built from TRBV25-1 and TRBJ1-5, with 10 nucleotides matching TRBD1. The CDR3 runs to 16 residues. In germline, CDR1 is MGHDK, CDR2 SYGVNS. V was clipped by 2 bases and J by 1 base; unmatched bases: 2. The DNA for the CDR3 is TGTGCCAGCAGTGAAGGACAGGGGGTGAGCAATCAGCCCCAGCATTTT. This encodes CASSEGQGVSNQPQHF.

This clone was counted a few times. The CDR3, as DNA: TGTGCCAGCAGCTCAAGCACAGATACGCAGTATTTT. Protein: CASSSSTDTQYF. This chain joins TRBV11-3 and TRBJ2-3; D gene unclear. The CDR3 runs 12 residues. Germline values: CDR1 SGHNT, CDR2 YENEEA. Trimming cost V 4 bases and J 0 bases, with 2 bases left between them.

V gene TRBV7-9 combines with J gene TRBJ2-7; D not certain. Germline CDR1 SEHNR, CDR2 FQNEAQ (reference sequence). The V and J ends lost 7 bases and 5 bases respectively, with 9 bases between them. The CDR3 is made up of 11 amino acids. This chain's CDR3 is CASTNYDEQYF. The CDR3 DNA is TGTGCCAGCACTAACTATGACGAGCAGTACTTC.

The J gene is TRBJ2-1, the V gene TRBV27; D unclear. V was cut by 3 bases and J by 8 bases, with 20 bases left in between. Germline V lookup: CDR1 MNHEY, CDR2 SMNVEV (reference sequence). This CDR3 comprises 16 residues. CDR3 coding DNA: TGTGCCAGCAGTTTTGTCCTAAGTCAGATTTACGATGAGCAGTTCTTC. This translates into CASSFVLSQIYDEQFF.

DNA for the CDR3: TGTGCCAGCAGCGCTACGCAGGGTACGGAGACCCAGTACTTC. Amino acids: CASSATQGTETQYF. The chain has TRBV5-6 and TRBJ2-5; D may be TRBD1 (5 bases). There are 14 residues in the CDR3. The ends were cut back, 4 bases at V and 5 bases at J, with 15 bases in the middle. Germline V gene lookup returns CDR1 SGHDT and CDR2 YYEEEE.

This clone was seen a handful of times. This CDR3 reads CASSLVQGEIHEQYF. The DNA for the CDR3 is TGCGCCAGCAGCTTGGTGCAAGGGGAAATCCACGAGCAGTACTTC. The rearrangement links TRBV5-1 to TRBJ2-7; a weak D match, TRBD1 (5 bases). This CDR3 spans 15 amino acids. The germline V gene has CDR1 SGHRS and CDR2 YFSETQ. V was trimmed by 0 bases and J by 5 bases, leaving 15 bases between them.